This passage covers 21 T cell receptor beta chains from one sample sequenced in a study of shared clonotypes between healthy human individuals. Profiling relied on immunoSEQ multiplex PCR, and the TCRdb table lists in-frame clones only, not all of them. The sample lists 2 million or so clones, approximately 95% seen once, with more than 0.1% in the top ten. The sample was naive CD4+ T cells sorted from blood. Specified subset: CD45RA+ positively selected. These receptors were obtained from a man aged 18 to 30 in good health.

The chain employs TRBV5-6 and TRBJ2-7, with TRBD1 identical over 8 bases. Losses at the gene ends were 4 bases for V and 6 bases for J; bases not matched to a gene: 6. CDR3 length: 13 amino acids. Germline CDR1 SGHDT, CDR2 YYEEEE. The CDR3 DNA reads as TGTGCCAGCAGCAAGACAGGGGCCAGCGAGCAGTACTTC. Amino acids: CASSKTGASEQYF.

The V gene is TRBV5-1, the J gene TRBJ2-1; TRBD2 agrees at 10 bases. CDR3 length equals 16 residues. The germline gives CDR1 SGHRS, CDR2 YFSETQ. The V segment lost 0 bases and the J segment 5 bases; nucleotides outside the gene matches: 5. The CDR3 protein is CASSLAPGLANNEQFF. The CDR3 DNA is TGCGCCAGCAGCTTGGCCCCGGGACTAGCGAACAATGAGCAGTTCTTC.

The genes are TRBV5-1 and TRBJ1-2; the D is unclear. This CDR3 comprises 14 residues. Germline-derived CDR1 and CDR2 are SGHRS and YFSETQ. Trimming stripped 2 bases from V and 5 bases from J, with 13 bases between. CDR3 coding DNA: TGCGCCAGCAGCTTTCCTGATAACCTATATGGCTACACCTTC. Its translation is CASSFPDNLYGYTF.

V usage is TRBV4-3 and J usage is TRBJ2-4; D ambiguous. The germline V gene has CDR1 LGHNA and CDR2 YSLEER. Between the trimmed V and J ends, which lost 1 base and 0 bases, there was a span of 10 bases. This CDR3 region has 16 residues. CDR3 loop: CASSQGIELAKNIQYF. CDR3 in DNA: TGCGCCAGCAGCCAAGGGATAGAACTAGCCAAAAACATTCAGTACTTC.

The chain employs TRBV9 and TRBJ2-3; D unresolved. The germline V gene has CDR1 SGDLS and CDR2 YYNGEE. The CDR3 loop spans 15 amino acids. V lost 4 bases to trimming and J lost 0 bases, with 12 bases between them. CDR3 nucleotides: TGTGCCAGCAGCTTAGCTTTCCCAAGCACAGATACGCAGTATTTT. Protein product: CASSLAFPSTDTQYF.

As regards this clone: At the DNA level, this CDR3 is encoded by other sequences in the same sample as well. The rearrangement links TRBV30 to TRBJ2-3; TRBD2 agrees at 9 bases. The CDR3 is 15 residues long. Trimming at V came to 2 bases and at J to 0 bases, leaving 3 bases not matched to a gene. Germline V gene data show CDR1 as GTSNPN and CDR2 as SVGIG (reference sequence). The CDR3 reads CAWSPLAGSTDTQYF. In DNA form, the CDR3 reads TGTGCCTGGAGTCCTCTAGCGGGGAGCACAGATACGCAGTATTTT.

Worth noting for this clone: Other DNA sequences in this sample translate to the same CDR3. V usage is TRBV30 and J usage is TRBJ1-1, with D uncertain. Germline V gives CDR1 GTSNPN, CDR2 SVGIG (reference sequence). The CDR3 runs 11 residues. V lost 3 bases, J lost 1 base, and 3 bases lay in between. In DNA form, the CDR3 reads TGTGCCTGGAGGGGGAACACTGAAGCTTTCTTT. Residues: CAWRGNTEAFF.

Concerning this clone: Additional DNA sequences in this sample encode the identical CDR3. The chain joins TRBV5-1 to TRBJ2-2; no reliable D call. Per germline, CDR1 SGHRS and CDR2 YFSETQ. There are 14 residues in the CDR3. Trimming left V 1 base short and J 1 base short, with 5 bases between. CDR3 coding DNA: TGCGCCAGCAGCTTGACAGAGAACACCGGGGAGCTGTTTTTT. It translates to CASSLTENTGELFF.

CDR3 in DNA: TGTGCCAGCAGTTTGTCTCGGGGAAGCTCCTACGAGCAGTACTTC. This sequence encodes CASSLSRGSSYEQYF. V is TRBV28 and J is TRBJ2-5; a weak D match, TRBD2 (5 bases). The end of the DNA aligns better with TRBJ2-7, so the J call may be wrong. The CDR3 runs 15 residues. Looked up from germline, CDR1 is MDHEN and CDR2 is SYDVKM.

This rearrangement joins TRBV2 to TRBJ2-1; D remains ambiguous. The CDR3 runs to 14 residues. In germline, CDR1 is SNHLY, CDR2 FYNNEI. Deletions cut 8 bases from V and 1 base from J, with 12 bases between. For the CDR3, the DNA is TGTGCCAGCGGAAGCCTATCTTCCTACAATGAGCAGTTCTTC. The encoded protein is CASGSLSSYNEQFF.

For the CDR3, the DNA is TGTGCCAGCAGTTTGGTGGGGTTCCAAGAGACCCAGTACTTC. Protein sequence: CASSLVGFQETQYF. The chain has TRBV28 and TRBJ2-5; D is unclear. The V end was cut by 3 bases, the J end by 1 base, with 9 bases between. Germline V gene lookup returns CDR1 MDHEN and CDR2 SYDVKM. The CDR3 totals 14 residues.

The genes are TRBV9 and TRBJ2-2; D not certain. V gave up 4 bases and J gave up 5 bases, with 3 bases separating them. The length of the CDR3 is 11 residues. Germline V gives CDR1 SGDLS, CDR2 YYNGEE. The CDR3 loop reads CASSKTGELFF. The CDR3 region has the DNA TGTGCCAGCAGCAAAACCGGGGAGCTGTTTTTT.

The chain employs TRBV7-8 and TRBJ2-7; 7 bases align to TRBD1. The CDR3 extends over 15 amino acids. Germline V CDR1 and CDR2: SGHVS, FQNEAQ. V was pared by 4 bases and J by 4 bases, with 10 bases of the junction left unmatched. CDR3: CASSSAGTASYEQYF. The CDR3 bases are TGTGCCAGCAGCTCGGCCGGGACAGCAAGTTACGAGCAGTACTTC.

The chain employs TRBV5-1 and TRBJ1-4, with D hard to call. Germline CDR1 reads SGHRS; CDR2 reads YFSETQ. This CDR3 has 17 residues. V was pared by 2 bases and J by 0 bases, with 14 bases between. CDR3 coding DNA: TGCGCCAGCAGCTTAGGGTCGACAACTTCAACTAATGAAAAACTGTTTTTT. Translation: CASSLGSTTSTNEKLFF.

In DNA, the CDR3 is TGTGCCAGCAGCGCCCGGGGACAGGTTAGCAATCAGCCCCAGCATTTT. It is translated as CASSARGQVSNQPQHF. V usage is TRBV9 and J usage is TRBJ1-5; 8 bases fit TRBD1. Per germline, CDR1 SGDLS and CDR2 YYNGEE. V was clipped by 3 bases and J by 0 bases; unmatched bases: 5. The CDR3 extends over 16 amino acids.

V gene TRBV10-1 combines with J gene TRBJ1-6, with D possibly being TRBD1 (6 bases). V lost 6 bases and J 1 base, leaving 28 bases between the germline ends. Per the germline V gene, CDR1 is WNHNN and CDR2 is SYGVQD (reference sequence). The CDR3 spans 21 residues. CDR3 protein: CASRDSPQGKNDRSYNSPLHF. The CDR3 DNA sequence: TGCGCCAGCAGAGACAGTCCCCAGGGGAAGAACGACCGGTCCTATAATTCACCCCTCCACTTT.

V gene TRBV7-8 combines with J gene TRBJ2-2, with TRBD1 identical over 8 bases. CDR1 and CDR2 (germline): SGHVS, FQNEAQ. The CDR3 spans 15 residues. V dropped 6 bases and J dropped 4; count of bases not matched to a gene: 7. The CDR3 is CASRADRVGTGELFF. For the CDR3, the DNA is TGTGCCAGCAGGGCGGACAGGGTCGGCACCGGGGAGCTGTTTTTT.

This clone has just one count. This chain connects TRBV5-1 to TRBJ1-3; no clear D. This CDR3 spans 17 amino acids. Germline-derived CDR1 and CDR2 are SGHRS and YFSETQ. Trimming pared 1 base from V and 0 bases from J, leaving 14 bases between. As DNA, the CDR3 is TGCGCCAGCAGCTTGAAGAATTTTGGAGGCTCTGGAAACACCATATATTTT. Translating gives CASSLKNFGGSGNTIYF. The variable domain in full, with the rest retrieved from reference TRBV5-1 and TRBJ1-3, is KAGVTQTPRYLIKTRGQQVTLSCSPISGHRSVSWYQQTPGQGLQFLFEYFSETQRNKGNFPGRFSGRQFSNSRSEMNVSTLELGDSALYLCASSLKNFGGSGNTIYFGEGSWLTVV.

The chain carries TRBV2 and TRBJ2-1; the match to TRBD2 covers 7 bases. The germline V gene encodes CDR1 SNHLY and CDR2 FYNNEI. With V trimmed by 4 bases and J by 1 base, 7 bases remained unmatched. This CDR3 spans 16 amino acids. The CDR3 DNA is TGTGCCAGCAGTGGGGCTAGCGGTAAATCCTACAATGAGCAGTTCTTC. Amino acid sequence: CASSGASGKSYNEQFF.

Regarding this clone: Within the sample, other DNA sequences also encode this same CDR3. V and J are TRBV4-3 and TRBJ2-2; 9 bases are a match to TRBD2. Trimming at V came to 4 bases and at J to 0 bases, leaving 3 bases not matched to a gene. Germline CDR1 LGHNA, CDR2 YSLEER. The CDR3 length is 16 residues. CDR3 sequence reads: CASSLRLAANTGELFF. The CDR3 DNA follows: TGCGCCAGCAGCCTCCGACTAGCGGCGAACACCGGGGAGCTGTTTTTT.

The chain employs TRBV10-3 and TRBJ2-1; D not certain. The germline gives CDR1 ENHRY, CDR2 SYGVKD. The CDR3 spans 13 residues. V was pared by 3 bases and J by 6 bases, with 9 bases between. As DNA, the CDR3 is TGTGCCATCAGTGACAGAAAGGGCAATGAGCAGTTCTTC. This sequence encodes CAISDRKGNEQFF.